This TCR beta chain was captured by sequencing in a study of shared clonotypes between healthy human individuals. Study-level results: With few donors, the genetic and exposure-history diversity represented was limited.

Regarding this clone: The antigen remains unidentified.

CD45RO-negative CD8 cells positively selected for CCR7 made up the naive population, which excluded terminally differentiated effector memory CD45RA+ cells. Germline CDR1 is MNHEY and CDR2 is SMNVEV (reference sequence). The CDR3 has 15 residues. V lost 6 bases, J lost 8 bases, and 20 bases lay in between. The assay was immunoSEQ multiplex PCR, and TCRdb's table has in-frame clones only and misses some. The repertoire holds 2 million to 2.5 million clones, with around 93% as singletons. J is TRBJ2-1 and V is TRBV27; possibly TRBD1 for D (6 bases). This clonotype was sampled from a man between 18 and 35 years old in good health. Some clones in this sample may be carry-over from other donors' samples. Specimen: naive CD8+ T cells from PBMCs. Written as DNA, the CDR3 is TGTGCCAGCAGCCCACCGAGGGGGTTTGTGGATGAGCAGTTCTTC. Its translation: CASSPPRGFVDEQFF.